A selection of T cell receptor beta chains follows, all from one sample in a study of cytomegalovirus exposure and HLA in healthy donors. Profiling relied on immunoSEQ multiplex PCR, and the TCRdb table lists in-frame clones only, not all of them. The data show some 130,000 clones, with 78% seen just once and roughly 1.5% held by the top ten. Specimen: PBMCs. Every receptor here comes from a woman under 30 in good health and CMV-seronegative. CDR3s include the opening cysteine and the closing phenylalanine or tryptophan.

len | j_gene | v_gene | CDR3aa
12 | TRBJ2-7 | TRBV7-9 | CSSRLQGDEQYF
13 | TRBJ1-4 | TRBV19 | CASSMFINEKLFF
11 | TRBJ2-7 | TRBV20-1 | CSALGEYEQYF
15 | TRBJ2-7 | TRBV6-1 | CASTSLDRGRREQYF
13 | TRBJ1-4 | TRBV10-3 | CATTRQVNEKLFF
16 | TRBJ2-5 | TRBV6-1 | CASSEAVAGLQETQYF
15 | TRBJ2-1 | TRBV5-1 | CASSLFPGGYNEQFF
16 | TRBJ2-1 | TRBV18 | CASSPSTRSVWNEQFF
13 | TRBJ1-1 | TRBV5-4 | CASSLLTETEAFF
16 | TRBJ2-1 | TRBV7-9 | CASSFGYRLSYNEQFF
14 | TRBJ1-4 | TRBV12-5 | CASGPGTGDEKLFF
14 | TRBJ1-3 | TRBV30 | CARTGQDSGNTIYF
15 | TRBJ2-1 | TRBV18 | CASSQTSGSNNEQFF
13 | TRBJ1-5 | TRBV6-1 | CASSEDRSQPQHF
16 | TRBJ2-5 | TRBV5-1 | CASSLLPAEGQETQYF
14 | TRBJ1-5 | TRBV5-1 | CASSLDSSNQPQHF
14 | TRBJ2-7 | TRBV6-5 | CASSPGTGIYEQYF
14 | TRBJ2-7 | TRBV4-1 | CASSPIAGHYEQYF
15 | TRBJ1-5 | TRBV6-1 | CASSEVAGQRQPQHF
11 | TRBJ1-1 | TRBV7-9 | CASSSGVGAFF
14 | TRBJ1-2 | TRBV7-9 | CASSLGVEAYGYTF
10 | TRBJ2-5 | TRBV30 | CAWSLETQYF